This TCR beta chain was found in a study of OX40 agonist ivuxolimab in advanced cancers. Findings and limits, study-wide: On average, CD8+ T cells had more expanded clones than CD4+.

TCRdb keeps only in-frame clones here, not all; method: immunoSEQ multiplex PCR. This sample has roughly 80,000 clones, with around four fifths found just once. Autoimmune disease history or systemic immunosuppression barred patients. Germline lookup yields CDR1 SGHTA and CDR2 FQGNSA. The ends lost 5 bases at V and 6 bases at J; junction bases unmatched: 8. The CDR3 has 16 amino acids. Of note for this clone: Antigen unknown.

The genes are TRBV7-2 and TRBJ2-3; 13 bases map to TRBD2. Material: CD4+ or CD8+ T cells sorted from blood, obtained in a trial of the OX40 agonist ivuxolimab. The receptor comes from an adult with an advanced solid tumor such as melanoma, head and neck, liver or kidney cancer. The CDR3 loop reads CASSLVGTSGEDTQYF. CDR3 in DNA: TGTGCCAGCAGCCTGGTGGGGACTAGCGGGGAGGATACGCAGTATTTT.